A selection of T cell receptor beta chains follows, all from one sample in a study of blood T cell repertoires in COVID-19. Measured with immunoSEQ multiplex PCR; TCRdb has only the in-frame clones, and not every one. The profile shows roughly 330,000 clones, over 70% of them singletons. Sequencing was done on a sample of peripheral blood. The receptor source for this set is a woman between 50 and 59 years old with acute or convalescent COVID-19. CDR3s include the opening cysteine and the closing phenylalanine or tryptophan. A D gene is named only where the DNA matches it firmly. Rows may omit the clone size; those that give it use once, few, many or a size class.

V gene: TRBV7-2; J gene: TRBJ1-5; clone size: -; D gene: -; CDR3 protein: CASGPQGSNQPQHF; CDR3 DNA: TGTGCCAGCGGGCCACAGGGAAGCAATCAGCCCCAGCATTTT
V gene: TRBV5-1; J gene: TRBJ1-6; clone size: -; D gene: -; CDR3 protein: CASSLKGDDNSPLHF; CDR3 DNA: TGCGCCAGCAGCTTGAAGGGGGATGATAATTCACCCCTCCACTTT
V gene: TRBV30; J gene: TRBJ2-7; clone size: -; D gene: TRBD1; CDR3 protein: CAWRQGHEQYF; CDR3 DNA: TGTGCCTGGAGACAGGGGCACGAGCAGTACTTC
V gene: TRBV5-4; J gene: TRBJ1-1; clone size: -; D gene: -; CDR3 protein: CASSYGTYPEAFF; CDR3 DNA: TGTGCCAGCAGCTATGGGACTTACCCTGAAGCTTTCTTT
V gene: TRBV6-6; J gene: TRBJ2-2; clone size: -; D gene: TRBD2; CDR3 protein: CAVPRGGTTGELFF; CDR3 DNA: TGTGCCGTTCCGCGCGGGGGGACCACCGGGGAGCTGTTTTTT
V gene: TRBV3-1/TRBV3-2; J gene: TRBJ1-5; clone size: -; D gene: TRBD1; CDR3 protein: CASSQTGQGANQPQHF; CDR3 DNA: TGTGCCAGCAGCCAGACGGGTCAGGGGGCTAACCAGCCCCAGCATTTT
V gene: TRBV7-8; J gene: TRBJ2-2; clone size: -; D gene: -; CDR3 protein: CASSKGQVSGELFF; CDR3 DNA: TGTGCCAGCAGCAAAGGCCAGGTCAGCGGGGAGCTGTTTTTT
V gene: TRBV7-9; J gene: TRBJ1-2; clone size: -; D gene: -; CDR3 protein: CCLEKQANYGYTF; CDR3 DNA: TGCTGCCTCGAAAAACAGGCTAACTATGGCTACACCTTC
V gene: TRBV10-1; J gene: TRBJ2-3; clone size: few; D gene: TRBD2; CDR3 protein: CASSERAGGTDTQYF; CDR3 DNA: TGCGCCAGCAGTGAGAGGGCGGGGGGGACAGATACGCAGTATTTT
V gene: TRBV11-2; J gene: TRBJ1-6; clone size: few; D gene: -; CDR3 protein: CASSLEAASSYNSPLHF; CDR3 DNA: TGTGCCAGCAGCTTAGAGGCAGCTAGCTCCTATAATTCACCCCTCCACTTT
V gene: TRBV5-4; J gene: TRBJ1-2; clone size: -; D gene: TRBD1; CDR3 protein: CASSPLRGVNYGYTF; CDR3 DNA: TGTGCCAGCAGCCCCCTCAGGGGGGTGAACTATGGCTACACCTTC
V gene: TRBV7-9; J gene: TRBJ1-6; clone size: few; D gene: -; CDR3 protein: CASRAAAHNSPLHF; CDR3 DNA: TGTGCCAGCAGGGCCGCGGCCCATAATTCACCCCTCCACTTT
V gene: TRBV30; J gene: TRBJ1-3; clone size: -; D gene: -; CDR3 protein: CAHQVPRTGNTIYF; CDR3 DNA: TGTGCCCACCAGGTCCCTCGGACTGGAAACACCATATATTTT
V gene: TRBV6-6; J gene: TRBJ1-2; clone size: -; D gene: TRBD1; CDR3 protein: CASIGTGYGYGYTF; CDR3 DNA: TGTGCCAGCATCGGGACAGGGTATGGCTATGGCTACACCTTC
V gene: TRBV7-6; J gene: TRBJ1-6; clone size: -; D gene: TRBD1; CDR3 protein: CASSSLTGMYSPLHF; CDR3 DNA: TGTGCCAGCAGCTCACTGACAGGGATGTATTCACCCCTCCACTTT
V gene: TRBV4-3; J gene: TRBJ1-4; clone size: once; D gene: -; CDR3 protein: CASSQGGRSNEKLFF; CDR3 DNA: TGCGCCAGCAGCCAGGGGGGTCGAAGTAATGAAAAACTGTTTTTT
V gene: TRBV10-3; J gene: TRBJ1-1; clone size: -; D gene: -; CDR3 protein: CAIRTDTEAFF; CDR3 DNA: TGTGCCATCAGGACAGACACTGAAGCTTTCTTT
V gene: TRBV10-3; J gene: TRBJ1-3; clone size: -; D gene: -; CDR3 protein: CAISEGRGNTIYF; CDR3 DNA: TGTGCCATCAGTGAGGGGAGGGGAAACACCATATATTTT
V gene: TRBV30; J gene: TRBJ2-2; clone size: many; D gene: -; CDR3 protein: CAWRKGANTGELFF; CDR3 DNA: TGTGCCTGGAGAAAGGGGGCGAACACCGGGGAGCTGTTTTTT
V gene: TRBV30; J gene: TRBJ2-6; clone size: -; D gene: -; CDR3 protein: CAWSVWAGGANVLTF; CDR3 DNA: TGTGCCTGGAGTGTTTGGGCTGGTGGGGCCAACGTCCTGACTTTC
V gene: TRBV7-8; J gene: TRBJ1-2; clone size: -; D gene: -; CDR3 protein: CASSPDTRYGYTF; CDR3 DNA: TGTGCCAGCAGCCCTGACACCCGCTATGGCTACACCTTC
V gene: TRBV29-1; J gene: TRBJ1-2; clone size: -; D gene: -; CDR3 protein: CSDRDSRYGYTF; CDR3 DNA: TGCAGCGACCGAGACAGTCGATATGGCTACACCTTC
V gene: TRBV6-5; J gene: TRBJ1-6; clone size: -; D gene: -; CDR3 protein: CASSYSPGASHSPLHF; CDR3 DNA: TGTGCCAGCAGTTACTCACCGGGAGCTAGCCATTCACCCCTCCACTTT
V gene: TRBV5-1; J gene: TRBJ1-1; clone size: -; D gene: -; CDR3 protein: CASSQPQGSTEAFF; CDR3 DNA: TGCGCCAGCAGTCAACCCCAGGGAAGCACTGAAGCTTTCTTT
V gene: TRBV19; J gene: TRBJ1-2; clone size: -; D gene: TRBD1; CDR3 protein: CASTPSDRIYGYTF; CDR3 DNA: TGTGCCAGTACCCCTTCGGACAGGATCTATGGCTACACCTTC
V gene: TRBV9; J gene: TRBJ1-1; clone size: -; D gene: TRBD1; CDR3 protein: CASSARQGTEAFF; CDR3 DNA: TGTGCCAGCAGCGCCCGACAGGGGACTGAAGCTTTCTTT
V gene: TRBV5-8; J gene: TRBJ1-6; clone size: -; D gene: -; CDR3 protein: CASSLLGDNSPLHF; CDR3 DNA: TGTGCCAGCAGCTTGCTCGGGGATAATTCACCCCTCCACTTT
V gene: TRBV29-1; J gene: TRBJ2-5; clone size: -; D gene: TRBD1; CDR3 protein: CSAGGTGLETQYF; CDR3 DNA: TGCAGCGCTGGAGGGACAGGGTTGGAGACCCAGTACTTC
V gene: TRBV3-1/TRBV3-2; J gene: TRBJ2-7; clone size: once; D gene: TRBD1; CDR3 protein: CASSFGTGGYEQYF; CDR3 DNA: TGTGCCAGCAGCTTCGGGACAGGGGGTTACGAGCAGTACTTC
V gene: TRBV15; J gene: TRBJ2-6; clone size: -; D gene: -; CDR3 protein: CATSRDPSSSGANVLTF; CDR3 DNA: TGTGCCACCAGCAGAGACCCTAGTTCTTCTGGGGCCAACGTCCTGACTTTC
V gene: TRBV2; J gene: TRBJ1-4; clone size: -; D gene: -; CDR3 protein: CASRLAEKLFF; CDR3 DNA: TGTGCCAGCAGGTTGGCAGAAAAACTGTTTTTT
V gene: TRBV6-6; J gene: TRBJ2-3; clone size: few; D gene: TRBD1; CDR3 protein: CASSYTGGSTDTQYF; CDR3 DNA: TGTGCCAGCAGTTACACAGGGGGGAGCACAGATACGCAGTATTTT
V gene: TRBV19; J gene: TRBJ1-5; clone size: -; D gene: TRBD1; CDR3 protein: CASSRPGQGNRNQPQHF; CDR3 DNA: TGTGCCAGTAGCCGTCCGGGACAGGGGAATCGCAATCAGCCCCAGCATTTT
V gene: TRBV10-3; J gene: TRBJ1-5; clone size: -; D gene: -; CDR3 protein: CAISDRRDSQPQHF; CDR3 DNA: TGTGCCATCAGTGACCGGCGGGACTCTCAGCCCCAGCATTTT
V gene: TRBV30; J gene: TRBJ2-5; clone size: -; D gene: -; CDR3 protein: CAWRKGVQETQYF; CDR3 DNA: TGTGCCTGGAGGAAGGGAGTCCAAGAGACCCAGTACTTC
V gene: TRBV28; J gene: TRBJ2-1; clone size: -; D gene: TRBD1; CDR3 protein: CASSSTGTGDSREQFF; CDR3 DNA: TGTGCCAGCAGCTCAACCGGGACAGGGGACTCACGCGAGCAGTTCTTC
V gene: TRBV9; J gene: TRBJ2-3; clone size: -; D gene: -; CDR3 protein: CASSVLVTDTQYF; CDR3 DNA: TGTGCCAGCAGCGTACTAGTTACAGATACGCAGTATTTT
V gene: TRBV3-1/TRBV3-2; J gene: TRBJ2-7; clone size: -; D gene: TRBD2; CDR3 protein: CASSQGRLAVTYEQYF; CDR3 DNA: TGTGCCAGCAGCCAGGGCCGACTAGCGGTTACCTACGAGCAGTACTTC
V gene: TRBV7-2; J gene: TRBJ1-4; clone size: -; D gene: -; CDR3 protein: CASSPQTGDNEKLFF; CDR3 DNA: TGTGCCAGCAGCCCACAGACAGGAGATAATGAAAAACTGTTTTTT
V gene: TRBV3-1/TRBV3-2; J gene: TRBJ2-1; clone size: -; D gene: -; CDR3 protein: CASSHGSDSYNEQFF; CDR3 DNA: TGTGCCAGCAGCCATGGGAGCGACTCCTACAATGAGCAGTTCTTC
V gene: TRBV9; J gene: TRBJ2-7; clone size: -; D gene: TRBD2; CDR3 protein: CASSVGAQGLAYEQYF; CDR3 DNA: TGTGCCAGCAGCGTAGGGGCGCAGGGACTAGCCTACGAGCAGTACTTC
V gene: TRBV19; J gene: TRBJ1-1; clone size: -; D gene: -; CDR3 protein: CASMPPAGRNTEAFF; CDR3 DNA: TGTGCCAGTATGCCCCCGGCAGGGCGGAACACTGAAGCTTTCTTT
V gene: TRBV10-2; J gene: TRBJ1-5; clone size: -; D gene: TRBD1; CDR3 protein: CASVQGASSNQPQHF; CDR3 DNA: TGCGCCAGCGTACAGGGGGCCAGTAGCAATCAGCCCCAGCATTTT
V gene: TRBV5-1; J gene: TRBJ2-2; clone size: -; D gene: -; CDR3 protein: CASSHRQGELFF; CDR3 DNA: TGCGCCAGCAGCCACCGACAGGGGGAGCTGTTTTTT
V gene: TRBV19; J gene: TRBJ1-1; clone size: -; D gene: -; CDR3 protein: CANPGGRLTEAFF; CDR3 DNA: TGTGCCAACCCCGGGGGGCGACTCACTGAAGCTTTCTTT
V gene: TRBV4-1; J gene: TRBJ2-1; clone size: few; D gene: -; CDR3 protein: CASSQSGPTNEQFF; CDR3 DNA: TGCGCCAGCAGCCAAAGTGGGCCGACCAATGAGCAGTTCTTC
V gene: TRBV30; J gene: TRBJ1-3; clone size: -; D gene: -; CDR3 protein: CAFETASGNTIYF; CDR3 DNA: TGTGCCTTTGAGACAGCCTCTGGAAACACCATATATTTT
V gene: TRBV10-1; J gene: TRBJ2-3; clone size: few; D gene: -; CDR3 protein: CASSVHGTPSSTDTQYF; CDR3 DNA: TGCGCCAGCAGTGTTCACGGGACACCCTCTAGCACAGATACGCAGTATTTT
V gene: TRBV5-3; J gene: TRBJ2-7; clone size: -; D gene: -; CDR3 protein: CARGCLTGRGYEQYF; CDR3 DNA: TGTGCCAGAGGCTGTCTTACAGGGAGAGGCTACGAGCAGTACTTC
V gene: TRBV29-1; J gene: TRBJ2-2; clone size: -; D gene: TRBD2; CDR3 protein: CSALGGGDTGELFF; CDR3 DNA: TGCAGCGCCTTGGGCGGGGGGGACACCGGGGAGCTGTTTTTT
V gene: TRBV7-3; J gene: TRBJ2-1; clone size: once; D gene: -; CDR3 protein: CASSLTPSVTYNEQFF; CDR3 DNA: TGTGCCAGCAGCTTAACACCTAGCGTTACCTACAATGAGCAGTTCTTC
V gene: TRBV9; J gene: TRBJ2-5; clone size: once; D gene: -; CDR3 protein: CASQKGQGRTQYF; CDR3 DNA: TGTGCCAGCCAAAAGGGGCAGGGGAGGACCCAGTACTTC
V gene: TRBV7-9; J gene: TRBJ2-5; clone size: -; D gene: -; CDR3 protein: CASSLILSETQYF; CDR3 DNA: TGTGCCAGCAGCTTAATACTCTCAGAGACCCAGTACTTC
V gene: TRBV3-1/TRBV3-2; J gene: TRBJ1-1; clone size: -; D gene: -; CDR3 protein: CASSQVAGDTEAFF; CDR3 DNA: TGTGCCAGCAGCCAGGTAGCAGGGGACACTGAAGCTTTCTTT
V gene: TRBV7-9; J gene: TRBJ1-2; clone size: -; D gene: -; CDR3 protein: CASSLGAGDTRGYTF; CDR3 DNA: TGTGCCAGCAGCTTAGGGGCAGGGGATACCCGTGGCTACACCTTC